The T cell receptor beta chain under discussion was sequenced for a study of cytomegalovirus exposure and HLA in healthy donors (dated by TCRdb to about 2017). Background on the whole study: An earlier analysis of about 560 of the donors reported about 260 Gb of sequence data and about 120 million unique TCR beta sequences obtained from around 190 million T cells. In an earlier analysis of more than 550 of the donors, high-throughput TCR beta sequencing was used to judge whether each TCR beta V gene segment behaved as functional or pseudogenic. High-throughput TCR immunosequencing, statistical association of individual TCRs with disease status, and machine learning were combined to predict cytomegalovirus infection status. To study patterns of TCR occurrence, a later analysis re-analyzed previously published TCR beta repertoires from 666 donors and added high-resolution HLA genotyping. Of the approximately 400 genotyped donors, about 84% fell in the genetic ancestry cluster associated with self-reported Caucasian donors. A later genetic analysis used genome-wide SNP genotypes for about 65% of the roughly 700 donors, treating that subset as a discovery cohort. The T cell repertoires of under 700 subjects were profiled by immunosequencing and related to cytomegalovirus serostatus. Both class I and class II loci were covered by HLA typing, at four-digit resolution. The later analysis used no new phenotypic data to find candidate immune exposures, relying instead on TCR beta sequences and their occurrence across donors. Alongside the repertoire data, information on donor age, sex, ethnicity and CMV serostatus was compiled. Because of strong linkage in the cohort, roughly five DR-DQ haplotypes were treated as single units for association and clustering. Around 320 gigabases of sequencing data and 70 million to 85 million unique TCR sequences were included in an early release covering about 700 HLA-typed donors. Along with the approximately 620-subject first cohort, a separate validation cohort of around 120 different subjects was used. Every discovery cohort repertoire had been produced on one sequencing platform. Typing coverage differed by locus: A, B, C, DRB1 and DQB1 were typed in roughly 620-630 donors, DQA1 in 522, DPA1 in around 580, and DPB1 in 472. The study aimed to test whether signatures of past pathogen exposure could be identified by cataloging public T cell receptors. Across under 500 genotyped donors of the cohort, an average of approximately 220,000 unique TCR beta nucleotide sequences per donor were sequenced, and roughly 20% of those sequences were non-productive. What the work shows at the level of the full study, not this receptor alone: The sequencing pipeline was judged likely to have produced a cluster of highly shared sequence variants as a technical artifact. Several of the top co-occurrence clusters appeared to be linked to parvovirus B19, influenza, CMV and Epstein-Barr virus, according to a later analysis. A later analysis found that TCR association rates varied across HLA loci, with DRB1 alleles showing the most associated TCRs and HLA-C alleles the fewest. HLA typing was unavailable for some donors at each locus, so association tests used only the typed subset. Correlated functional status among segregating V segments might reflect linkage disequilibrium, but an unknown experimental factor could not be ruled out. Three of the identified cytomegalovirus-associated TCR beta chains were confirmed in vitro to be specific for cytomegalovirus antigens. CMV serostatus was the only immune exposure information available for the cohort. According to a later analysis, most CMV-associated TCR beta chains appeared to be HLA-restricted, and the HLA associations seemed to be driven largely by CMV exposure. Across donors, most TCR sequences were observed very rarely, whereas some public TCRs were present in many individuals. A further reported finding was that TCR beta sequences accurately predicted the HLA-A and HLA-B alleles for most subjects in the first cohort. Compared with equally common non-associated chains, HLA-associated TCR beta chains in a later analysis were more clonally expanded and had lower generation probabilities. A total of 150 or so TCR beta chains were listed by the study as associated with cytomegalovirus. Seventeen rarely observed V segments, including chromosome 9 orphons, were excluded from the earlier analysis of approximately 500 of the donors because counts were too low. Some IMGT-functional V segments, including TRBV6-2 and TRBV6-3, could not be told apart with the 87-base-pair reads, so those segments were excluded. Strong co-occurrence of HLA alleles, especially DR and DQ, made assigning TCR associations to individual alleles difficult. An association between a missense DCLRE1C variant and V-gene and J-gene trimming of TCR beta chains was found in a later genetic analysis and replicated in an independent cohort. In a later genetic analysis, fewer N-insertions in productive TCRs were reported among donors in an Asian-associated ancestry cluster than the roughly 700-donor mean. The presence/absence analyses assumed that sequencing depth was roughly uniform across donors, and that assumption may not be true. Specific HLA alleles were associated with around 18,000 TCR beta sequences at a false discovery rate of 0.05 in a later analysis. An earlier analysis of around 540 of the donors showed that most TCR beta V segments appeared in productive rearrangements either about 90% or about 30% of the time, which broadly matched IMGT annotations. The authors suggested that the approach could potentially be generalized to other disease states and immunological phenotypes. The classifier was reported to diagnose cytomegalovirus status with high specificity and sensitivity in both the original cohort and the validation cohort. The cohort was sequenced for TCR beta chains only, and without alpha or paired-chain data the features that could be detected were limited.

From the cysteine up to the phenylalanine, the CDR3 has a length of 13 residues. Only CDR3 DNA remains: 39 bases, in frame from the first base. A distance of 13 bases separates the germline ends of V and J, which lose 3 bases and 7 bases respectively. Sequences SGHNT (CDR1) and YYREEE (CDR2) are obtained from the germline V gene (reference sequence). The library was built by means of the immunoSEQ multiplex PCR assay. A mixture of 60 forward primers for TCR Vbeta segments and 13 reverse primers for TCR Jbeta segments was used in the multiplex PCR. The CDR3 region of rearranged TCR beta genes was amplified from genomic DNA with a multiplex PCR assay. On the Illumina HiSeq System, the amplified TCR beta libraries were sequenced as 87-base-pair reads. On the authors' methods: A later analysis tallied roughly 76 million unique TCR beta chains across the 660 or so repertoires, and 10 million to 11 million of those chains were shared by two or more donors. Raw reads were error-corrected and collapsed into unique sequences with a nearest-neighbor algorithm that merged closely related sequences to remove PCR and sequencing errors. CDR3 sequences were aligned to IMGT reference sequences to assign V, D and J gene segments. Each retained sequence needed at least a six-nucleotide match to both a V gene segment and a J gene segment. Rearrangements were called productive when the CDR3 lacked stop codons and stayed in frame with V and J; all others were non-productive. CDR3 was defined by IMGT convention, running from the second conserved V-encoded cysteine to the conserved J-encoded phenylalanine. The earlier analysis of some 550 of the donors excluded any sequence lacking an unambiguous match to a single V gene segment. An earlier analysis of 550 to 650 of the donors classified V segments as functional when productive rearrangements were above 56.7% and as segregating when the standard deviation between donors was above 5%. A statistical classification framework was built to diagnose cytomegalovirus status from the catalog of TCR beta chain sequences. In a later analysis, V and J genes were assigned by comparing TCR nucleotide sequences against IMGT/GENE-DB human TR gene sequences. In a later analysis, CDR3 sequences and most-parsimonious VDJ recombination scenarios were assigned using the TCRdist pipeline. In a later analysis, each TCR beta chain was defined by its CDR3 amino acid sequence together with its V-gene family, and reads lacking a unique V-gene family were excluded. A later analysis removed 450 to 600 highly shared, low-generation-probability nucleotide sequences to deal with suspected cross-contamination and a sequencing artifact. For each public chain, a later analysis derived a clonal expansion index from normalized ranks of inferred template counts within each repertoire. In a later analysis, generation probabilities were computed using a VDJ recombination model fitted to out-of-frame rearrangements, and the results were checked against IGoR. In a later analysis, hypergeometric tests were used to score TCR-TCR, TCR-HLA and TCR-CMV co-occurrence, with a repertoire-size bias correction applied to TCR pairs. False discovery rates were estimated in a later analysis by permuting HLA or CMV assignments 20 times. In a later analysis, co-occurring TCRs were grouped using DBSCAN, and TCRdist sequence similarity was added for clustering within HLA-allele-positive subsets. Repertoires with fewer than 30,000 or more than 120,000 public chains, plus five repertoires with anomalous nucleotide sharing, were excluded from co-occurrence clustering. TCRdb's version of the immuneACCESS table is confined to in-frame rearrangements and falls short of the full clone set. An unresolved V gene accounts for under half of the shortfall where checked; the remainder is of unknown origin. V, J and clone size derive from that table, while D and trimming were established from the DNA sequence. This sample comprises roughly 130,000 clones, roughly 75% of them detected only once. The leading ten clones occupy 5% to 6.5% of the sample.

Points on this clone: It has no known antigen specificity. The input lacks base qualities; no much larger clone sits a single base away.

The cohort was made up of roughly 670 healthy bone marrow donors. Cohort members were all nominally healthy when sampled, although unrecorded immune exposures were likely present. The donor was CMV seronegative and belonged to the group of approximately 320 seronegative cohort members. A peripheral blood sample was provided by each donor, and peripheral blood mononuclear cells were used for TCR beta sequencing. The Qiagen DNeasy Blood Extraction Kit was used to extract genomic DNA from the blood cell samples. The sequenced material came from PBMCs. This TCR came from a man in his thirties or forties in good health and CMV-seronegative. The chain is made from TRBV5-4 and TRBJ2-5; matching of 6 bases hints at TRBD2 as the D gene. The CDR3 here reads CASSSEGFGTQYF. The nucleotide sequence reads TGTGCCAGCAGCTCGGAGGGGTTTGGGACCCAGTACTTC.